The entry that follows covers one TCR beta chain sequence. Its antigen is unknown. No much larger clone is present one base from it, and per-base qualities are unavailable. This sample is drawn from a study of metastatic and nonmetastatic thyroid tumors (dated by TCRdb to the early 2020s). A note on the overall study: Repertoires from peripheral blood and from tumor or nodule tissue samples of malignant and benign thyroid patients were compared.

Summary of the overall study and its limitations: In both blood and tumor samples, malignant tumors were reported to have significantly higher TCR beta diversity than benign nodules.

Library method: PCR. For sequencing, an Illumina HiSeq 4000 was employed. The TCR beta-chain CDR3 region of each patient was profiled by high-throughput sequencing. The authors' analysis ran thus. The researchers built a classifier to tell apart papillary thyroid cancer patients with distant metastasis, based on CDR3 differences among clinicopathological groups. Repertoire diversity was assessed with the Shannon index, and tumor-blood repertoire similarity with the Morisita-Horn index. TCRdb reanalyzed the raw reads on its own, using fastp at Q25 for trimming and MiXCR for clone calling, and kept in-frame beta chains. Here the V and J calls rest on TCRdb's processing, not on the authors' analysis. For this sample the table gives some 35,000 clones, of which approximately 34% were detected only once. The ten largest clones take up approximately 22% of the sample. V and J lose 5 bases and 10 bases, and a span of 17 bases separates them. Counted from cysteine to phenylalanine, this CDR3 has 12 amino acids. CDR3 DNA is the only sequence kept; it has 36 bases, read in frame from the first base. CDR1 and CDR2, per the germline V gene (reference sequence), are DFQATT and SNEGSKA.

No patient had received any treatment before thyroid surgery. The study retrospectively analysed patient clinical samples collected from about 2012 to 2018 using T-cell receptor beta sequencing. The receptor was isolated from a female donor with papillary thyroid cancer or a benign thyroid nodule (not recorded which). Some clones in this sample may be carry-over from other donors' samples. The V and J segments used are TRBV20-1 and TRBJ1-1, with the D gene too uncertain to name. The sample consisted of tumor tissue. The CDR3 loop reads CSARDAAPGAFF. The nucleotide sequence reads as follows: TGCAGTGCTCGGGATGCCGCCCCAGGAGCTTTCTTT.